This paragraph reports one TCR beta chain. Profiled with immunoSEQ multiplex PCR; TCRdb holds only in-frame clones, not every one. The sample yields under 650,000 clones, roughly 95% seen once. These data are taken from a study of shared clonotypes between healthy human individuals. The receptor's source is a woman in her twenties or thirties in good health. The sample taken for sequencing was naive CD4+ T cells sorted from blood. The subset here: CD45RA+ positively selected.

DNA for the CDR3: TGTGCCAGCAGCGTAGGGGGGAGCAATCAGCCCCAGCATTTT. Its translation is CASSVGGSNQPQHF. This chain joins TRBV9 and TRBJ1-5, with D perhaps matching TRBD1 (5 bases). CDR3 length equals 14 residues. The germline V and J ends were trimmed by 0 bases and 1 base, with 5 bases remaining between them. The V gene's germline CDR1 is SGDLS and CDR2 YYNGEE.